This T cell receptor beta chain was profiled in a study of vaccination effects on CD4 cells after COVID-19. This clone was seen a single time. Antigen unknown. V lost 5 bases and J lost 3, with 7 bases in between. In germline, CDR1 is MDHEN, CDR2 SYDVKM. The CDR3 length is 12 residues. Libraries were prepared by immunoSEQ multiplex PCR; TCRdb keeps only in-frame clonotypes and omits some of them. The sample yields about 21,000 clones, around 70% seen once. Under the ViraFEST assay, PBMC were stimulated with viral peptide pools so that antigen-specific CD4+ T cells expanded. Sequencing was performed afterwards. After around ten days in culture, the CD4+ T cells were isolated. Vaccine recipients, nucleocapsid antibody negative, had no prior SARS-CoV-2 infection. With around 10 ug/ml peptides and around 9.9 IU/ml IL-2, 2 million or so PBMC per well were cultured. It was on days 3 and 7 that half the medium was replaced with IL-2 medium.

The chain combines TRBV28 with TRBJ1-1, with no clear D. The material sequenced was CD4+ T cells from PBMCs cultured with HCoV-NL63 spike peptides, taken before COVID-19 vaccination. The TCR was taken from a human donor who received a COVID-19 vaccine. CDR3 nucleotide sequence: TGTGCCAGCAGTCTATCGGACACTGAAGCTTTCTTT. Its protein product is CASSLSDTEAFF. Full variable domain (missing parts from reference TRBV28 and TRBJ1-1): DVKVTQSSRYLVKRTGEKVFLECVQDMDHENMFWYRQDPGLGLRLIYFSYDVKMKEKGDIPEGYSVSREKKERFSLILESASTNQTSMYLCASSLSDTEAFFGQGTRLTVV.